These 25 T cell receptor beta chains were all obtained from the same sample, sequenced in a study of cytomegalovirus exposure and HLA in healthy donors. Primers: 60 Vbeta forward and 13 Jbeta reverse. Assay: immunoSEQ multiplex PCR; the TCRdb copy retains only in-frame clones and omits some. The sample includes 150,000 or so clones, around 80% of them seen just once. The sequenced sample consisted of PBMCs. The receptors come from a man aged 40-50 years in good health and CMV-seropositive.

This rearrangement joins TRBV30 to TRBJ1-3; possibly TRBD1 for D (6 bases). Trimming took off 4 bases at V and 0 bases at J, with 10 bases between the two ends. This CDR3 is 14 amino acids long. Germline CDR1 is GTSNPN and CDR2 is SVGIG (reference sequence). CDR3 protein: CAWTPTGSGNTIYF. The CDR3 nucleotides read TGTGCCTGGACCCCGACAGGCTCTGGAAACACCATATATTTT.

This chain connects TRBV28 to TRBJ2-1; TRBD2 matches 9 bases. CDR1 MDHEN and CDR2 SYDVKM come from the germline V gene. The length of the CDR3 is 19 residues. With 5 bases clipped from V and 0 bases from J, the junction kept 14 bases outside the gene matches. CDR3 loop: CASSPPGLARSGSYNEQFF. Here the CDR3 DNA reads TGTGCCAGCAGTCCCCCGGGACTAGCAAGGTCGGGCTCCTACAATGAGCAGTTCTTC.

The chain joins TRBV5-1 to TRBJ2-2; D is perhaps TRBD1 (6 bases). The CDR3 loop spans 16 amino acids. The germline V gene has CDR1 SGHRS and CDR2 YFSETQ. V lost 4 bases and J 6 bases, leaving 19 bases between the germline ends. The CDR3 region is CASSTDSFLISGELFF. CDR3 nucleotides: TGCGCCAGCAGCACGGACAGTTTTTTAATATCCGGGGAGCTGTTTTTT.

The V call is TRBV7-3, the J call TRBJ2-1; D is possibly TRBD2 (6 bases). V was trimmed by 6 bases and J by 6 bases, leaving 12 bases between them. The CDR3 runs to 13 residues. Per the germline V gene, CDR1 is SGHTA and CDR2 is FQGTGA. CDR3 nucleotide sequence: TGTGCCAGCAGTACTGGGGGGTTCAATGAGCAGTTCTTC. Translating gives CASSTGGFNEQFF.

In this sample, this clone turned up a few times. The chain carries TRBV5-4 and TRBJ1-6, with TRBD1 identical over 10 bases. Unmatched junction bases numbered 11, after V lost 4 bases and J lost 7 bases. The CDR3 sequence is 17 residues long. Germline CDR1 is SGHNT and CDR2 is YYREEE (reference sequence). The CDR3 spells CASSLGQGVPQNSPLHF. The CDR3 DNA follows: TGTGCCAGCAGCCTAGGACAGGGGGTCCCCCAGAATTCACCCCTCCACTTT. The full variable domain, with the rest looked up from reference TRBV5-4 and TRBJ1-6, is ETGVTQSPTHLIKTRGQQVTLRCSSQSGHNTVSWYQQALGQGPQFIFQYYREEENGRGNFPPRFSGLQFPNYSSELNVNALELDDSALYLCASSLGQGVPQNSPLHFGNGTRLTVT.

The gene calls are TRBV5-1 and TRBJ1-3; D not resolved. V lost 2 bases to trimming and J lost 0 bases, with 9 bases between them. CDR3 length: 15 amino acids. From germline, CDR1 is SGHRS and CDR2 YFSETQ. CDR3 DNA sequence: TGCGCCAGCAGCTTAGACGGAGGCTCTGGAAACACCATATATTTT. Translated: CASSLDGGSGNTIYF.

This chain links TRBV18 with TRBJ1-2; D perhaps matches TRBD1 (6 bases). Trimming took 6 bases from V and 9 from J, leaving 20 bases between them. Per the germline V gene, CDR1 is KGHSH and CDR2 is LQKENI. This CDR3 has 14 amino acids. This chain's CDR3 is CASSPSTGPMSYTF. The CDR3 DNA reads TGTGCCAGCTCCCCTTCGACAGGCCCCATGAGCTACACCTTC.

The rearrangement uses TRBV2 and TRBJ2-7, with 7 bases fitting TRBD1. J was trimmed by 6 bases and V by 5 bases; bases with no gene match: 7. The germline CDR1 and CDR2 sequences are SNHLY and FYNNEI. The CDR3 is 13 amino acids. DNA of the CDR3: TGTGCCAGCAGTCTGACAGGGTTCCTCGAGCAGTACTTC. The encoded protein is CASSLTGFLEQYF. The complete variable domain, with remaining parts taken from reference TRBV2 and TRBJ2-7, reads EPEVTQTPSHQVTQMGQEVILRCVPISNHLYFYWYRQILGQKVEFLVSFYNNEISEKSEIFDDQFSVERPDGSNFTLKIRSTKLEDSAMYFCASSLTGFLEQYFGPGTRLTVT.

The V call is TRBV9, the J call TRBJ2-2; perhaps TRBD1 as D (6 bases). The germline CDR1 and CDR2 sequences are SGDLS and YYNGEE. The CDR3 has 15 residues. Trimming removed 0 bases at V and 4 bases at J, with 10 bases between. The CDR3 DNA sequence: TGTGCCAGCAGCGTAGGGACAGTTATCACCGGGGAGCTGTTTTTT. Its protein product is CASSVGTVITGELFF.

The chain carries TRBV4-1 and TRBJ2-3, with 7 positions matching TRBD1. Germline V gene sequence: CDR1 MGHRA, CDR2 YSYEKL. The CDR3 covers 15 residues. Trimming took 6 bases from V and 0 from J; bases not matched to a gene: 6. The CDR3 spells CASSPRDSSTDTQYF. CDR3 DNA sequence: TGCGCCAGCAGTCCCCGGGACAGTAGCACAGATACGCAGTATTTT.

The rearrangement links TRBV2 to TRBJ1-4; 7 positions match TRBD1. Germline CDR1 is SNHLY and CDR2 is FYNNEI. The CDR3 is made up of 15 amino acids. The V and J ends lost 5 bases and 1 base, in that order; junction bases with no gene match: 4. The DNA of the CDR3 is TGTGCCAGCAGTAAATCAGGGGGAACTAATGAAAAACTGTTTTTT. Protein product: CASSKSGGTNEKLFF. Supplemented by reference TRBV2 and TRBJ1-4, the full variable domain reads EPEVTQTPSHQVTQMGQEVILRCVPISNHLYFYWYRQILGQKVEFLVSFYNNEISEKSEIFDDQFSVERPDGSNFTLKIRSTKLEDSAMYFCASSKSGGTNEKLFFGSGTQLSVL.

The CDR3 loop reads CASSLVLAPESGETQYF. The CDR3 DNA reads as TGTGCCAGCAGCTTGGTGCTAGCCCCGGAGAGTGGAGAGACCCAGTACTTC. V is TRBV5-6 and J is TRBJ2-5, with D possibly being TRBD2 (5 bases). Looked up from germline, CDR1 is SGHDT and CDR2 is YYEEEE. V was pared by 0 bases and J by 4 bases, with 19 bases between. The CDR3 has 17 amino acids. Full variable domain (remainder filled in from reference TRBV5-6 and TRBJ2-5): DAGVTQSPTHLIKTRGQQVTLRCSPKSGHDTVSWYQQALGQGPQFIFQYYEEEERQRGNFPDRFSGHQFPNYSSELNVNALLLGDSALYLCASSLVLAPESGETQYFGPGTRLLVL.

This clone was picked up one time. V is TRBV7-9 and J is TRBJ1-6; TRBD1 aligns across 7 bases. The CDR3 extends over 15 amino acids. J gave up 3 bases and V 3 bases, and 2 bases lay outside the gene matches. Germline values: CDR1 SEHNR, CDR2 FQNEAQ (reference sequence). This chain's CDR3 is CASSFTGDYNSPLHF. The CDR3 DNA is TGTGCCAGCAGCTTTACAGGGGACTATAATTCACCCCTCCACTTT.

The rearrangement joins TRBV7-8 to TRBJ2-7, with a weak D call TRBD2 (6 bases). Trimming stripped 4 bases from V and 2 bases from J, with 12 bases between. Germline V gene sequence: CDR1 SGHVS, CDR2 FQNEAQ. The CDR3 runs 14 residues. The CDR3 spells CASSSGGVPYEQYF. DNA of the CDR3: TGTGCCAGCAGCTCCGGAGGGGTACCCTACGAGCAGTACTTC.

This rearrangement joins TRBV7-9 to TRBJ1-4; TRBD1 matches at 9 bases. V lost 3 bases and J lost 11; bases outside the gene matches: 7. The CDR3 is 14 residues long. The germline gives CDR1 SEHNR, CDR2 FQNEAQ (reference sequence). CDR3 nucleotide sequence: TGTGCCAGCAGCTTCGGGACAGGGAAGGGGAAACTGTTTTTT. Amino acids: CASSFGTGKGKLFF.

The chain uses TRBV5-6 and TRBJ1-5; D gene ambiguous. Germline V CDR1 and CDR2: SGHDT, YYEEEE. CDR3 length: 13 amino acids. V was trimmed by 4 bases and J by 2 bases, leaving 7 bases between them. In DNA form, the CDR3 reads TGTGCCAGCAGCAACGGGGGCAATCAGCCCCAGCATTTT. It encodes CASSNGGNQPQHF. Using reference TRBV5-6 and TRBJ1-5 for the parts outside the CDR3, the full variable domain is DAGVTQSPTHLIKTRGQQVTLRCSPKSGHDTVSWYQQALGQGPQFIFQYYEEEERQRGNFPDRFSGHQFPNYSSELNVNALLLGDSALYLCASSNGGNQPQHFGDGTRLSIL.

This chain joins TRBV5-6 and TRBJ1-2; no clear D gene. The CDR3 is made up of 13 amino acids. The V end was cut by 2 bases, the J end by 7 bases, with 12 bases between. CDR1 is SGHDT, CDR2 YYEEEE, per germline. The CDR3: CASSLGEFGGYTF. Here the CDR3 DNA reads TGTGCCAGCAGCTTAGGAGAATTCGGTGGCTACACCTTC.

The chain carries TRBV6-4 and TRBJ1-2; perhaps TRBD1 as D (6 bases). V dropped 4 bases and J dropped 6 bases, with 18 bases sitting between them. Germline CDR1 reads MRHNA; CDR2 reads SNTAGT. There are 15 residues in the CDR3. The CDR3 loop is CASSGAPGTPHGYTF. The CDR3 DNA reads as TGTGCCAGCAGTGGGGCCCCCGGGACACCCCATGGCTACACCTTC.

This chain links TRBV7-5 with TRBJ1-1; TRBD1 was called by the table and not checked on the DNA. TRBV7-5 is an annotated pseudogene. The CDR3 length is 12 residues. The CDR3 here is CVRSLNQGYAFF. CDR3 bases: TGTGTCAGAAGCTTAAATCAGGGATACGCTTTCTTT.

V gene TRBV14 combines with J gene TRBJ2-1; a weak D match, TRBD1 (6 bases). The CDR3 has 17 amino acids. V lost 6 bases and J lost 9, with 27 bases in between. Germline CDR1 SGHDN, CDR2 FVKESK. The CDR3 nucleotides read TGTGCCAGCAGACAGGGTCCCTTAGCGTATTGTCTAGGTGAGCAGTTCTTC. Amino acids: CASRQGPLAYCLGEQFF.

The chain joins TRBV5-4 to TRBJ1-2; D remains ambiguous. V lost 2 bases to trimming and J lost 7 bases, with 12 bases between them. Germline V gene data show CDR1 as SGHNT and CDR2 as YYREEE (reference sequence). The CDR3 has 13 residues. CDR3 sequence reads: CASSLGEFGGYTF. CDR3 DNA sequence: TGTGCCAGCAGCTTAGGAGAATTCGGTGGCTACACCTTC.

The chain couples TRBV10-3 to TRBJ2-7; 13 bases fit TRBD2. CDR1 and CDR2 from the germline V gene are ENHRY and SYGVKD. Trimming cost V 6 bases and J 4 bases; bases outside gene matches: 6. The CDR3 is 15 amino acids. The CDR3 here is CAISEGTSGDYEQYF. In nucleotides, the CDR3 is TGTGCCATCAGCGAAGGGACTAGCGGGGATTACGAGCAGTACTTC.

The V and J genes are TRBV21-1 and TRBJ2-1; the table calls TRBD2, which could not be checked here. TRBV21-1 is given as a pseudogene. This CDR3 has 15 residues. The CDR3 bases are TGTGCCAGCAGTACGGGATGGGGCTCCTACAATGAGCAGTTCTTC. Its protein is CASSTGWGSYNEQFF.

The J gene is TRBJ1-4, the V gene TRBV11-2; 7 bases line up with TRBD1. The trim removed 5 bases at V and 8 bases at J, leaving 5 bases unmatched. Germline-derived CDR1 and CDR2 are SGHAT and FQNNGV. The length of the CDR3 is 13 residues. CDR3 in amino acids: CASSEQGREKLFF. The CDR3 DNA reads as TGTGCCAGCAGCGAACAGGGGAGAGAAAAACTGTTTTTT.

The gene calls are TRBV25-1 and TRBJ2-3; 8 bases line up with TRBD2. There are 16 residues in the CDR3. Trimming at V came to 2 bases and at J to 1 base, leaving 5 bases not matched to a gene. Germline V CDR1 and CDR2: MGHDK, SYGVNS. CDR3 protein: CASSEGAGRGTDTQYF. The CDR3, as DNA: TGTGCCAGCAGTGAAGGGGCCGGGAGGGGCACAGATACGCAGTATTTT.